This T cell receptor (beta chain) was profiled in a study of blood T cell repertoires in COVID-19. Study as a whole: Some COVID-19 samples were acute and others convalescent; all came from the United States, Italy and Spain.

Sequencing was performed with immunoSEQ multiplex PCR; in TCRdb, only in-frame clones are kept and a portion is missing. The sample shows around 140,000 clones, approximately 81% of them seen only once. The CDR3 contains 17 residues. Germline V gene data show CDR1 as MNHNS and CDR2 as SASEGT. The junction had 11 bases not matched to a gene; V was cut back by 3 bases and J by 9 bases. The clonotype was recovered from a human donor in a cohort sampled during active COVID-19. The chain is built from TRBV6-1 and TRBJ2-1, with 13 bases that match TRBD2. Sequencing used peripheral blood. The CDR3 DNA reads as TGTGCCAGCAGTGACGGACTAGCGGGAGTTATGCAGAGTGAGCAGTTCTTC. The encoded protein is CASSDGLAGVMQSEQFF.